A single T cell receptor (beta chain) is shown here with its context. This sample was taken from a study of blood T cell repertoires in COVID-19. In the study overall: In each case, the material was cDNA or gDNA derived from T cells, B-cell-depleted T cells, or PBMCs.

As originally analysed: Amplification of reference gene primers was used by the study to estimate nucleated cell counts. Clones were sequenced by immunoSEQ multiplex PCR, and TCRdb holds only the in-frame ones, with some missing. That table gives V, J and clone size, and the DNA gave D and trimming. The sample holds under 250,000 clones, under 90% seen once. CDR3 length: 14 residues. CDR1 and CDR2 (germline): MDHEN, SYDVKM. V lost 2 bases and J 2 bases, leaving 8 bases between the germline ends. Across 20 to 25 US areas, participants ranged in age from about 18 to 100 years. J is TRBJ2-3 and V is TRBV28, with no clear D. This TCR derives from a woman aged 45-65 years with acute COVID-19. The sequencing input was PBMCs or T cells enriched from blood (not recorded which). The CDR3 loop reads CASSLGWLTDTQYF. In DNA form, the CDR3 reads TGTGCCAGCAGTTTAGGCTGGCTCACAGATACGCAGTATTTT.